This T cell receptor beta chain was profiled in a study of a mutant IDH1 vaccine in newly diagnosed glioma. On the study more broadly: Patients were pretreated with radiotherapy, temozolomide, or both, mostly both.

A note on this clone: Its matching antigen is unknown.

The CDR3 length is 15 residues. The germline gives CDR1 SGHRS, CDR2 YFSETQ. V gave up 5 bases and J gave up 3 bases; unmatched junction bases: 6. Data came from immunoSEQ multiplex PCR; TCRdb stores just in-frame clones and leaves some out. This table has around 76,000 clones, approximately 85% appearing once. The time point is: week 23, last vaccination. The vaccine gave 300 ug of a 20-mer mutant IDH1 peptide subcutaneously per dose. New WHO grade 3 or 4 IDH1-mutant, ATRX-lost astrocytomas were present in all donors. This clonotype was obtained from a woman in her 50s with glioma. The sequencing here drew on PBMCs, taken from a glioma patient whose treatment included an IDH1 peptide vaccine. The chain links TRBV5-1 to TRBJ2-7, with 12 nucleotides matching TRBD1. For the CDR3, the DNA is TGCGCCAGCAGAACCGGGACAGGGGGCCTCTACGAGCAGTACTTC. Encoded protein: CASRTGTGGLYEQYF.